A selection of T cell receptor beta chains follows, all from one sample in a study of blood T cell repertoires in COVID-19. The table came from immunoSEQ multiplex PCR; TCRdb's copy has only in-frame clones and leaves some out. The sample has fewer than 200,000 clones; approximately 80% are singletons. Sequencing was done on a sample of peripheral blood. The receptor source for this set is a human donor in a cohort sampled during active COVID-19. Each CDR3 is given with its conserved first and last residue. D genes are given only for firm matches. The size of a clone is reported for some rows only, either as once, few or many, or as a class for expanded clones.

j_call clone_size d_call v_call cdr3_nt cdr3_aa
TRBJ2-7 NA TRBD2 TRBV7-2 TGTGCCAGCAGCTTAGCTGGGGGAGGGAGGAACGAGCAGTACTTC CASSLAGGGRNEQYF
TRBJ2-7 NA TRBD2 TRBV10-2 TGCGCCAGCAGAGTAGCGGGAGGGCCATACGAGCAGTACTTC CASRVAGGPYEQYF
TRBJ1-1 NA NA TRBV6-1 TGTGCCAGCAGTGAAATAGTGAGCGATAACACTGAAGCTTTCTTT CASSEIVSDNTEAFF
TRBJ2-5 once NA TRBV9 TGTGCCAGCAGCGTAAGTCTTGGCCAACAAGAGACCCAGTACTTC CASSVSLGQQETQYF
TRBJ2-2 NA TRBD2 TRBV19 TGTGCCAGTAGTTTCCCTAGCGGGAGTAACACCGGGGAGCTGTTTTTT CASSFPSGSNTGELFF
TRBJ2-3 once TRBD1 TRBV5-6 TGTGCCAGCAGCTGGGACAGGGGGCGGGATACGCAGTATTTT CASSWDRGRDTQYF
TRBJ2-1 NA NA TRBV12-1 TGTGCCAGCAGCTCTTTAGCGGGGGGGCCTTACAATGAGCAGTTCTTC CASSSLAGGPYNEQFF
TRBJ1-3 NA NA TRBV7-9 TGTGCCAGCAGGATTACCGGTGGGGCGGACAGAAGAAACACCATATATTTT CASRITGGADRRNTIYF
TRBJ1-1 NA NA TRBV7-2 TGTGCCAGCAGCACCGGGCGGGGGACTGAAGCTTTCTTT CASSTGRGTEAFF
TRBJ2-2 NA NA TRBV18 TGTGCCAGCTCACCGGTCGCAGGGTGGAACACCGGGGAGCTGTTTTTT CASSPVAGWNTGELFF
TRBJ1-2 NA TRBD1 TRBV6-2/TRBV6-3 TGTGCCAGCAGTTACGCGGGACAGGGCGACTATGGCTACACCTTC CASSYAGQGDYGYTF
TRBJ2-7 NA NA TRBV10-1 TGCGCCAGCAGTGACACGGGCTCCTACGAGCAGTACTTC CASSDTGSYEQYF
TRBJ2-5 NA NA TRBV6-5 TGTGCCAGCAGCCCCTTACCGGGAATAGAGACCCAGTACTTC CASSPLPGIETQYF
TRBJ1-6 NA TRBD1 TRBV6-4 TGTGCCAGCAGACCGGGACAGGGAGTACCTTCACCCCTCCACTTT CASRPGQGVPSPLHF
TRBJ2-1 NA NA TRBV4-3 TGCGCCAGCAGCCAAGGGTACAGGGTTAATGAGCAGTTCTTC CASSQGYRVNEQFF
TRBJ2-1 NA TRBD2 TRBV10-3 TGTGCCATCAGAGGGACTAGGGTAGGGAATGAGCAGTTCTTC CAIRGTRVGNEQFF
TRBJ2-3 NA TRBD2 TRBV7-2 TGTGCCAGCAGCTCGGTAGCGGGAGGCACAGATACGCAGTATTTT CASSSVAGGTDTQYF
TRBJ2-1 few TRBD2 TRBV5-1 TGCGCCAGCAGCTTGCGGGTACGCGGGAGGGCCTTCCACAATGAGCAGTTCTTC CASSLRVRGRAFHNEQFF
TRBJ2-2 NA TRBD1 TRBV3-1/TRBV3-2 TGTGCCAGCAGCGTGGGACAGGGGGCCGTCGGGGAGCTGTTTTTT CASSVGQGAVGELFF
TRBJ2-7 NA TRBD2 TRBV4-3 TGCGCCAGCAGCCAAGGTAGTGGCGGGCGGGAGGGATACGAGCAGTACTTC CASSQGSGGREGYEQYF
TRBJ1-3 NA NA TRBV25-1 TGTGCCAGCAGTCAATCCGGGACACGAAGGGGAAACACCATATATTTT CASSQSGTRRGNTIYF
TRBJ2-4 NA TRBD2 TRBV7-9 TGTGCCAGCAGCTTCATTAGCGGGGGGGCCAAAAACATTCAGTACTTC CASSFISGGAKNIQYF
TRBJ1-2 NA NA TRBV6-5 TGTGCCAGCAGGGGCCAGAACTATGGCTACACCTTC CASRGQNYGYTF
TRBJ2-7 NA TRBD1 TRBV7-2 TGTGCCAGCAGCTCGACAGGGGGCGAAGCCTACGAGCAGTACTTC CASSSTGGEAYEQYF
TRBJ1-1 NA TRBD1 TRBV27 TGTGCCAGCACCTCATTGACAGGGGGAAACACTGAAGCTTTCTTT CASTSLTGGNTEAFF
TRBJ2-1 NA NA TRBV6-5 TGTGCCAGCAGCACCGGACGGGGAGGCAATGAGCAGTTCTTC CASSTGRGGNEQFF
TRBJ1-2 NA NA TRBV5-1 TGCGCCAGCAACTTCCTGCGGGCCTCGGATGGCTACACCTTC CASNFLRASDGYTF
TRBJ2-7 NA NA TRBV7-2 TGTGCCAGCAGCTTGGGGGGACAGACCTACGAGCAGTACTTC CASSLGGQTYEQYF
TRBJ1-2 NA NA TRBV6-5 TGTGCCAGCAGTTACGACAGTGGTGGCGGCTACACCTTC CASSYDSGGGYTF
TRBJ1-1 NA NA TRBV7-2 TGTGCCAGCAGCCGTGGGGGGGGAAACACTGAAGCTTTCTTT CASSRGGGNTEAFF
TRBJ1-2 NA NA TRBV4-1 TGCGCCAGCAGCCAAGAGTTTGAGGCTGCTAACTATGGCTACACCTTC CASSQEFEAANYGYTF
TRBJ1-6 NA NA TRBV7-3 TGTGCCAGCAGCTTAAGTCCAGGGGATAATTCACCCCTCCACTTT CASSLSPGDNSPLHF
TRBJ1-2 NA TRBD1 TRBV2 TGTGCCAGCAGTAGGGACAGGGAGGGGCGTGGCTACACCTTC CASSRDREGRGYTF
TRBJ1-1 NA TRBD1 TRBV15 TGTGCCACCAGCAGAGATATCACAGGGGTCTTAAACACTGAAGCTTTCTTT CATSRDITGVLNTEAFF
TRBJ2-7 few TRBD1 TRBV18 TGTGCCAGCTCACGGGAAAGGCCAGGGAGGACAGGGGGGAACGAGCAGTACTTC CASSRERPGRTGGNEQYF
TRBJ1-4 NA TRBD1 TRBV28 TGTGCCAGCAGGGGACAGGTGTGGGCCGAAAAACTGTTTTTT CASRGQVWAEKLFF
TRBJ2-1 NA TRBD1 TRBV10-3 TGTGCCTCCCGGACAGGGGGCGGCAGGGATGAGCAGTTCTTC CASRTGGGRDEQFF
TRBJ1-4 once NA TRBV4-3 TGCGCCAGCAGGGCACAGGGACAACTTAATGAAAAACTGTTTTTT CASRAQGQLNEKLFF
TRBJ1-2 NA NA TRBV19 TGTGCCAGTAGTTCACCCCAGGGGATTAACTATGGCTACACCTTC CASSSPQGINYGYTF
TRBJ2-5 NA TRBD2 TRBV6-1 TGTGCCAGCAGTGAGGGACTAGTAGAGACCCAGTACTTC CASSEGLVETQYF
TRBJ2-3 NA TRBD2 TRBV4-3 TGCGCCAGCAGCCAAGATTTTAGCGGGGGCACAGATACGCAGTATTTT CASSQDFSGGTDTQYF
TRBJ1-4 NA NA TRBV4-3 TGCGCCAGCAGCCAGAGGAGGTTGAAAAAACTGTTTTTT CASSQRRLKKLFF
TRBJ2-1 NA NA TRBV7-2 TGTGCCAGCAGCCCCGACGGGGGAGAGGGCAATGAGCAGTTCTTC CASSPDGGEGNEQFF
TRBJ1-2 NA TRBD1 TRBV4-2 TGTGCCAGCAGCCAAGCGTTCGAGGGGGCGGAGGGCTACACCTTC CASSQAFEGAEGYTF
TRBJ2-7 few NA TRBV27 TGTGCCAGCAGTTTAAGGCAGGCCTACGAGCAGTACTTC CASSLRQAYEQYF
TRBJ2-7 NA TRBD1 TRBV27 TGTGCCAGCAGTATCCTAGGGGACAGGGGGGGATACGAGCAGTACTTC CASSILGDRGGYEQYF
TRBJ2-7 NA TRBD2 TRBV11-2 TGTGCCAGCAGTCGGACTAGCGGCTCCTACGAGCAGTACTTC CASSRTSGSYEQYF
TRBJ1-2 NA NA TRBV6-5 TGTGCCAGCAGTTACGTCTCGGGTTATGGCTACACCTTC CASSYVSGYGYTF
TRBJ1-5 few TRBD1 TRBV6-5 TGTGCCAGCAGTCTCACGACAGGGAACAATCAGCCCCAGCATTTT CASSLTTGNNQPQHF
TRBJ1-4 few NA TRBV6-5 TGTGCCAGCAGTTACTCGAGTATGGGGAGTGAAAAACTGTTTTTT CASSYSSMGSEKLFF
TRBJ2-3 NA NA TRBV7-9 TGTGCCAGCAGCTCCTACAGGGAAACTACAGATACGCAGTATTTT CASSSYRETTDTQYF
TRBJ2-4 NA TRBD1 TRBV7-2 TGTGCCAGCAGCACTCGACAGGGGGGAACGAACATTCAGTACTTC CASSTRQGGTNIQYF
TRBJ1-1 NA NA TRBV3-1/TRBV3-2 TGTGCCAGCAGCCCCGACACTAACACTGAAGCTTTCTTT CASSPDTNTEAFF
TRBJ1-2 NA NA TRBV19 TGTGCCAGTAGTATCCGAGGGTTCAACTATGGCTACACCTTC CASSIRGFNYGYTF
TRBJ2-7 NA NA TRBV25-1 TGTGCCAGCAGTGACTACCCCGCCTCCTACGAGCAGTACTTC CASSDYPASYEQYF
TRBJ1-1 NA NA TRBV7-2 TGTGCCAGCAGCTTAATTTCAGTATCCACTGAAGCTTTCTTT CASSLISVSTEAFF
TRBJ2-2 few NA TRBV6-4 TGTGCCAGCAGTGGACAGGTTAACACCGGGGAGCTGTTTTTT CASSGQVNTGELFF